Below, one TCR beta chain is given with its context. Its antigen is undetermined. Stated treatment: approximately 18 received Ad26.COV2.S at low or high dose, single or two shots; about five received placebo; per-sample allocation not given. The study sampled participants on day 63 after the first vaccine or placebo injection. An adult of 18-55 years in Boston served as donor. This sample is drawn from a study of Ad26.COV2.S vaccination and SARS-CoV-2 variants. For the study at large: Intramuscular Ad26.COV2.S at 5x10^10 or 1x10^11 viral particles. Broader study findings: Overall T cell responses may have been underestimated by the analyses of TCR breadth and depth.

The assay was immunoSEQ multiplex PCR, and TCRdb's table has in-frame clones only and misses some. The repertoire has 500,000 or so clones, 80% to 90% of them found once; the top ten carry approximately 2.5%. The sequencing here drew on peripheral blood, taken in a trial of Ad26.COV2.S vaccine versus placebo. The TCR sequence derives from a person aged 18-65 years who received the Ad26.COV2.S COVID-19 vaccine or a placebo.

The CDR3 nucleotides read TGCAGTGCTAGTTTACGGACCGGGGAGCTGTTTTTT. Protein: CSASLRTGELFF. This rearrangement joins TRBV20-1 to TRBJ2-2; the D is unclear. Germline CDR1 and CDR2: DFQATT and SNEGSKA (reference sequence). CDR3 size: 12 residues. V was cut by 3 bases and J by 5 bases, with 7 bases left in between.